This T cell receptor (beta chain) was profiled in a study of shared T cell receptors in the human thymus. The method was immunoSEQ multiplex PCR; TCRdb's version includes in-frame clones alone and lacks a portion of them. The sample includes about 610,000 clones, roughly 88% of them seen just once. From germline, CDR1 is SQVTM and CDR2 ANQGSEA. V was pared by 6 bases and J by 0 bases, with 11 bases between. This CDR3 is built from 13 residues. The sample was also reused in another study, on human thymus T cells. As reported in that work: Immunologically healthy infants in Finland undergoing congenital heart defect surgery were the donors. Thymus specimens were resections from corrective heart surgery. V and J genes seemed to be used with bias in thymic and blood repertoires. Related studies noted strongly shared thymic repertoires across unrelated people.

This rearrangement joins TRBV29-1 to TRBJ1-2, with D perhaps matching TRBD1 (5 bases). This clonotype originated in a boy younger than two with a congenital heart defect. The sequencing input was thymocytes. DNA of the CDR3: TGCAGCGTGAAACAGGAACCTAACTATGGCTACACCTTC. It yields the protein CSVKQEPNYGYTF.